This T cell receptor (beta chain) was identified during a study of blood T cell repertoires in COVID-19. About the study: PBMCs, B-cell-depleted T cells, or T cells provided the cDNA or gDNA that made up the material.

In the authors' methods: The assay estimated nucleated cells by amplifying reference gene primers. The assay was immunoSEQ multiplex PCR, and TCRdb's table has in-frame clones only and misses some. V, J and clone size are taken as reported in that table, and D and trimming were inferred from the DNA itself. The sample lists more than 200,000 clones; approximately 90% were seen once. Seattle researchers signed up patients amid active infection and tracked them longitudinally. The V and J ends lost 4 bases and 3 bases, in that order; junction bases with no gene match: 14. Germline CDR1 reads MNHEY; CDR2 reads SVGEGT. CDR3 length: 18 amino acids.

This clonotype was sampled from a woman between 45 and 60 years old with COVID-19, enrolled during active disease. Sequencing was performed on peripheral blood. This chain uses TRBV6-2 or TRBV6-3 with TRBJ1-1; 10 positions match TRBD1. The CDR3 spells CASSSNSIWDRGDTEAFF. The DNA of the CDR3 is TGTGCCAGCAGTTCCAACTCTATCTGGGACAGGGGTGACACTGAAGCTTTCTTT.